This TCR beta chain was documented in a study of blood T cell repertoires in COVID-19. Looking at the study overall: Spain, Italy and the United States supplied samples that represented acute and convalescent COVID-19. Nucleic acid was either cDNA or gDNA, and it came from T cells, B-cell-depleted T cells, or PBMCs.

V trimming: 3 bases; J trimming: 0 bases; junction bases outside the gene matches: 9. The CDR3 runs to 16 residues. Germline CDR1 is DFQATT and CDR2 is SNEGSKA (reference sequence). Original handling: From reference gene primer amplification, estimates of nucleated cell counts were derived. TCRdb's copy holds only in-frame clones and misses some; the assay was immunoSEQ multiplex PCR. Clone size and the V and J calls come from that table; the DNA yielded D and trimming. The table shows over 150,000 clones, with approximately 88% occurring only once. This clone has ten or more counts. The rearrangement uses TRBV20-1 and TRBJ2-3, with 7 bases that match TRBD1. Sequencing was done on a sample of peripheral blood. The source is a young man with active or convalescent COVID-19. CDR3 nucleotide sequence: TGCAGTGCTAGTCATCCGGACAGGCTAAGCACAGATACGCAGTATTTT. It yields the protein CSASHPDRLSTDTQYF.